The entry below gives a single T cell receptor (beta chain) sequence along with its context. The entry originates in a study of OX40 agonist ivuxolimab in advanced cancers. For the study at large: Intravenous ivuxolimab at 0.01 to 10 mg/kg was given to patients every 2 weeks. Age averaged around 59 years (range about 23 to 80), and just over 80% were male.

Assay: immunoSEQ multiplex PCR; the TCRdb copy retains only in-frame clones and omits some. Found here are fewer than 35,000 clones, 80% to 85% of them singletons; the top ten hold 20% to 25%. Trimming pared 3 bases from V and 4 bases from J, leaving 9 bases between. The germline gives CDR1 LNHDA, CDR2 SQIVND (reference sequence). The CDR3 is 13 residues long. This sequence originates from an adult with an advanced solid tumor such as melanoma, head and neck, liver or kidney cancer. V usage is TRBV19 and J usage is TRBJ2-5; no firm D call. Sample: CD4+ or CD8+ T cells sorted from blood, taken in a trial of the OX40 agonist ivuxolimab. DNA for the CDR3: TGTGCCAGTAGTATGTCGGTCCCAGAGACCCAGTACTTC. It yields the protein CASSMSVPETQYF. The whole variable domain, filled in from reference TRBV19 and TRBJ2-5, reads DGGITQSPKYLFRKEGQNVTLSCEQNLNHDAMYWYRQDPGQGLRLIYYSQIVNDFQKGDIAEGYSVSREKKESFPLTVTSAQKNPTAFYLCASSMSVPETQYFGPGTRLLVL.